This T cell receptor beta chain was identified during a study of T-cell memory formation after mild COVID-19. 5'RACE with constant-segment primers yielded barcoded, UMI-tagged TCR alpha and TCR beta cDNA libraries. Via MiXCR, TCRdb re-called the 5' RACE reads, giving one row per CDR3 protein. The table shows hundreds of thousands of distinct CDR3 sequences, with roughly a fifth occurring only once. Looked up from germline, CDR1 is SEHNR and CDR2 is FQNEAQ (reference sequence). The CDR3 is 13 amino acids. The V gene lost 6 bases and the J gene lost 0 bases, with 8 bases spanning the gap. Findings of the study overall: Contracting CD4+ clones sat mainly in CM and EM; CD8+ in EMRA. The finding that pre-infection memory included some responding clones suggested that cross-reactive memory joined.

This clonotype was observed a handful of times. Its target is unknown. The sequence was obtained from a man aged 18 to 30 who had mild COVID-19 (a few samples of this study predate the infection). Cell type and time point are not known. The chain recombines TRBV7-9 with TRBJ2-5; perhaps D is TRBD1 or TRBD2 (6 bases each). The material sequenced was PBMCs or a T cell subset sorted from them (not recorded which). As DNA, the CDR3 is TGTGCCAGCAGGGGGGGCTACCAAGAGACCCAGTACTTC. Its translation: CASRGGYQETQYF. The whole variable domain, filled in from reference TRBV7-9 and TRBJ2-5, reads DTGVSQNPRHKITKRGQNVTFRCDPISEHNRLYWYRQTLGQGPEFLTYFQNEAQLEKSRLLSDRFSAERPKGSFSTLEIQRTEQGDSAMYLCASRGGYQETQYFGPGTRLLVL.